What follows is one TCR beta chain and its context. The CDR3 length is 14 residues. V lost 5 bases to trimming and J lost 2 bases; unmatched junction nucleotides: 3. Germline CDR1 is LNHDA and CDR2 is SQIVND (reference sequence). This sample is drawn from a study of control samples from healthy donors and cancer patients. Generated by immunoSEQ multiplex PCR, the TCRdb table keeps only in-frame clones and is missing some. The sample holds more than 25,000 clones; around 94% are singletons and the top ten take about 7%. The receptor was derived from a man in his sixties in good health. Specimen: blood. The rearrangement joins TRBV19 to TRBJ1-2, with 9 nucleotides matching TRBD1. CDR3 residues: CASSFGQGNYGYTF. As DNA, the CDR3 is TGTGCCAGTAGTTTCGGACAGGGGAACTATGGCTACACCTTC.